This is a list of T cell receptor beta chains from one sample in a study of cytotoxic CD8 clonotypes in ibrutinib-treated CLL. Only in-frame clones appear in the TCRdb table, and some are missing; sequencing was by immunoSEQ multiplex PCR. The sample lists 130,000 to 150,000 clones, 91% occurring once. The source material was PBMCs, sampled after 12 months of ibrutinib treatment. The origin of the receptors is a human donor with chronic lymphocytic leukemia. The CDR3 runs from the conserved cysteine through the conserved F or W. Size tells how often a clone was seen (once, few, many) or the class of an expanded clone, and some rows leave it out.

clone_size j_call v_call cdr3_aa
. TRBJ2-1 TRBV7-3 CASSLSPGPHNEQFF
few TRBJ2-1 TRBV27 CASSFLGTEQFF
. TRBJ1-1 TRBV19 CASSWGPELNTEAFF
. TRBJ2-1 TRBV11-1 CASLRTDNEQFF
. TRBJ2-5 TRBV11-3 CASSANGETQYF
. TRBJ1-2 TRBV29-1 CSVEPWGTGRGYGYTF
. TRBJ1-2 TRBV14 CASSQVGPLPGGYTF
. TRBJ2-7 TRBV6-1 CASREGLLYEQYF
. TRBJ2-1 TRBV6-5 CASSRETLYNEQFF
. TRBJ1-5 TRBV7-8 CASSLAMDRGQPQHF
once TRBJ1-1 TRBV5-1 CASSFGPLSPLNTEAFF
. TRBJ2-5 TRBV6-6 CASSYPLAGVEETQYF
. TRBJ2-3 TRBV19 CASSIASFTSTDTQYF
once TRBJ2-7 TRBV4-3 CASSQYEGPTYEQYF
. TRBJ2-2 TRBV6-5 CASSFYDGELFF
. TRBJ1-4 TRBV28 CASSQPGGATNEKLFF
. TRBJ1-4 TRBV19 CASSGTGTGSNEKLFF
. TRBJ2-7 TRBV28 CASSSYIYEQYF
. TRBJ1-1 TRBV11-3 CASSHGEGWSFIEAFF
. TRBJ2-7 TRBV12-5 CASGLETSGISTYRHF
. TRBJ2-2 TRBV7-8 CASSLAGNTGELFF
. TRBJ1-1 TRBV7-9 CASREIQGRTEAFF
. TRBJ1-3 TRBV25-1 CASSEGRGNTIYF
. TRBJ2-7 TRBV14 CASSSSYEQYF
. TRBJ2-2 TRBV7-9 CASSSTLGTGELFF
few TRBJ1-5 TRBV6-6 CASSTAQELSNQPQHF
. TRBJ2-7 TRBV18 CASSPLESSYEQYF
. TRBJ1-1 TRBV5-1 CASSLARGTNTEAFF